These 10 T cell receptor beta chains were sequenced from one sample in a study of cytomegalovirus exposure and HLA in healthy donors. 60 Vbeta and 13 Jbeta primers were used in PCR. This table comes from immunoSEQ multiplex PCR, and its TCRdb copy is limited to in-frame clones, with some not included. This sample has some 190,000 clones, with around 80% found just once. Specimen: PBMCs. The receptors come from a woman aged 25 to 39 in good health and CMV-seropositive.

The rearrangement uses TRBV18 and TRBJ2-7; D remains unclear. This CDR3 is 14 amino acids long. V lost 3 bases, J lost 1 base, and 10 bases lay in between. Germline V gene data show CDR1 as KGHSH and CDR2 as LQKENI. Here the CDR3 reads CASSPQSGSYEQYF. As DNA, the CDR3 is TGTGCCAGCTCACCGCAATCAGGATCCTACGAGCAGTACTTC. Looking up the rest from reference TRBV18 and TRBJ2-7 gives the full variable domain: NAGVMQNPRHLVRRRGQEARLRCSPMKGHSHVYWYRQLPEEGLKFMVYLQKENIIDESGMPKERFSAEFPKEGPSILRIQQVVRGDSAAYFCASSPQSGSYEQYFGPGTRLTVT.

In its sample, this clone was seen a few times. The chain carries TRBV4-3 and TRBJ2-3; 9 nucleotides line up with TRBD2. J gave up 4 bases and V 4 bases, and 3 bases lay outside the gene matches. CDR1 LGHNA and CDR2 YSLEER come from the germline V gene. The length of the CDR3 is 14 residues. The CDR3 sequence: CASSPAGGSDTQYF. The CDR3 DNA reads as TGCGCCAGCAGCCCAGCGGGGGGATCAGATACGCAGTATTTT.

Comments on this clone: Relative to the germline gene, one junction end is altered; a read error may explain this. The chain couples TRBV7-9 to TRBJ2-1, with D possibly being TRBD1 or TRBD2 (5 bases each). There are 16 residues in the CDR3. The V gene's germline CDR1 is SEHNR and CDR2 FQNEAQ (reference sequence). The CDR3 spells CASSLAIGVGYNEQFF. As DNA, the CDR3 is TGTGCCAGCAGCCTAGCCATAGGGGTTGGGTACAATGAGCAGTTCTTC.

This clone came up a few times. The rearrangement links TRBV11-2 to TRBJ1-2; no clear D gene. From germline, CDR1 is SGHAT and CDR2 FQNNGV. Trimming left V 2 bases short and J 8 bases short, with 15 bases between. CDR3 length: 14 amino acids. DNA of the CDR3: TGTGCCAGCAGCTTAATGCCCACCGAGGGAGGCTACACCTTC. As protein: CASSLMPTEGGYTF.

The sample holds a few counts of this clone. The chain carries TRBV7-9 and TRBJ2-2, with D possibly matching TRBD2 (6 bases). The CDR3 runs to 15 residues. Trimming left V 0 bases short and J 1 base short, with 6 bases between. The germline V gene encodes CDR1 SEHNR and CDR2 FQNEAQ (reference sequence). The CDR3 is CASSLAGGNTGELFF. The CDR3 bases are TGTGCCAGCAGCTTAGCGGGGGGGAACACCGGGGAGCTGTTTTTT. Together with reference TRBV7-9 and TRBJ2-2, the CDR3 gives the full variable domain: DTGVSQNPRHKITKRGQNVTFRCDPISEHNRLYWYRQTLGQGPEFLTYFQNEAQLEKSRLLSDRFSAERPKGSFSTLEIQRTEQGDSAMYLCASSLAGGNTGELFFGEGSRLTVL.

This clone was observed a handful of times. J is TRBJ2-4 and V is TRBV2; D unresolved. This CDR3 comprises 15 residues. Germline V CDR1 and CDR2: SNHLY, FYNNEI. Trimming left V 2 bases short and J 6 bases short, with 14 bases between. CDR3 DNA: TGTGCCAGCAGTGAAATGGGCCACCGCCTAAACATTCAGTACTTC. Protein: CASSEMGHRLNIQYF.

The chain is built from TRBV19 and TRBJ2-1; D gene unclear. Germline V gene sequence: CDR1 LNHDA, CDR2 SQIVND (reference sequence). Trimming stripped 5 bases from V and 4 bases from J, with 9 bases between. The length of the CDR3 is 13 residues. CDR3 bases: TGTGCCAGTAGTTGGGCCTTATACAATGAGCAGTTCTTC. This codes for CASSWALYNEQFF. Full variable domain (remainder filled in from reference TRBV19 and TRBJ2-1): DGGITQSPKYLFRKEGQNVTLSCEQNLNHDAMYWYRQDPGQGLRLIYYSQIVNDFQKGDIAEGYSVSREKKESFPLTVTSAQKNPTAFYLCASSWALYNEQFFGPGTRLTVL.

The J gene is TRBJ1-2, the V gene TRBV2, with unresolved D. The CDR3 runs to 17 residues. V was cut by 1 base and J by 4 bases, with 19 bases left in between. Germline V gene data show CDR1 as SNHLY and CDR2 as FYNNEI. CDR3 coding DNA: TGTGCCAGCAGTGAAGGGGAGGGAGCTCCTCACCCCTATGGCTACACCTTC. Translating it yields CASSEGEGAPHPYGYTF. The full variable domain, with the rest looked up from reference TRBV2 and TRBJ1-2, is EPEVTQTPSHQVTQMGQEVILRCVPISNHLYFYWYRQILGQKVEFLVSFYNNEISEKSEIFDDQFSVERPDGSNFTLKIRSTKLEDSAMYFCASSEGEGAPHPYGYTFGSGTRLTVV.

J is TRBJ2-5 and V is TRBV27, with TRBD1 as a possible D gene (6 bases). Trimming pared 5 bases from V and 5 bases from J, leaving 18 bases between. Germline CDR1 is MNHEY and CDR2 is SMNVEV (reference sequence). The CDR3 has 15 amino acids. The CDR3 DNA sequence: TGTGCCAGCAGTCTGTACAGACAGGCAATGGAGACCCAGTACTTC. Its translation: CASSLYRQAMETQYF.

With respect to this clone: The sample carries other DNA sequences with the same CDR3. V is TRBV9 and J is TRBJ2-1, with 7 nucleotides matching TRBD2. The length of the CDR3 is 15 residues. The V and J ends lost 3 bases and 0 bases, in that order; junction bases with no gene match: 3. Germline assignment: CDR1 SGDLS and CDR2 YYNGEE. The CDR3 DNA sequence: TGTGCCAGCAGCGGCGGGGGTAGCTCCTACAATGAGCAGTTCTTC. Its translation is CASSGGGSSYNEQFF. Complete variable domain (other parts from reference TRBV9 and TRBJ2-1): DSGVTQTPKHLITATGQRVTLRCSPRSGDLSVYWYQQSLDQGLQFLIQYYNGEERAKGNILERFSAQQFPDLHSELNLSSLELGDSALYFCASSGGGSSYNEQFFGPGTRLTVL.